The entry below describes one T cell receptor (beta chain). This clonotype was seen repeatedly, ten times or more. Its antigen remains undetermined. No quality values exist for individual bases; no much larger clone is one base distant. Graves' hyperthyroidism was defined as stable when no progression to ophthalmopathy occurred over 18 months of follow-up. Hyperthyroidism patients were newly diagnosed, had a disease duration of under 2 months, and were aged 18 to 65 years. Exclusion was applied to patients with uncontrolled infections, other autoimmune diseases, pregnancy or lactation. Diagnoses relied on clinical symptoms, serum thyroxine and TRAb, thyroid ultrasound and orbital computed tomography. PBMCs were isolated from 7.5 to 10 ml of fresh peripheral blood by Ficoll-Paque density gradient centrifugation. Total RNA was extracted using Trizol reagent, and RNA quality was assessed on an Agilent 2100 Bioanalyzer.

The TCR beta CDR3 regions were amplified from the RNA transcripts. The TCR CDR3 was subjected to a first round of RT-PCR using the HTBI primer set and the Qiagen OneStep RT-PCR kit. Libraries were constructed in a second round of multiplex PCR, after which size selection and purification were performed. The libraries were sequenced on an Illumina HiSeq2000 using paired-end 100 bp reads. In the paper's pipeline: Raw data were processed with SOAPnuke, discarding reads with adapters, uncalled bases, mean Phred below 15, or no exact constant-primer or identifier match. High-quality paired reads were merged with COPE v1.2.5, and unique nucleotide sequences were defined as clonotypes. Clonotypes were aligned to IMGT TRBV, TRBD and TRBJ reference segments using MiTCR v1.1. Only V-J combinations with frequency above 0.0001, covering 98% to 99.2% of repertoires, were analysed. The TCS score was defined as F50 (clonal expansion) divided by E x V (chaos), with BLOSUM62-based TCRdist calculated between CDR3 peptides within each V-J. Welch's t-statistics and random forest reduced 500 to 550 V-J features to 13, which were used in a naive Bayes classifier (R e1071). TCRdb's own reprocessing of the public reads used fastp at Q25 and MiXCR and kept productive beta chains. Rows merge per CDR3 protein into single entries with the most common DNA and genes. V and J calls and clone size were set by TCRdb, not the authors. The sample has more than 600,000 distinct CDR3 sequences on record, 15% to 20% of them singletons. The ten largest clones add up to around 7.7% of the sample.

The data derive from a study of T cells in Graves' hyperthyroidism and ophthalmopathy (dated by TCRdb to between 2018 and 2021). As for the study more broadly: Peripheral blood samples were taken at the time of initial diagnosis, prior to any treatment. After sampling, hyperthyroidism patients received methimazole starting at 30 mg daily, and ophthalmopathy patients received high-dose intravenous methylprednisolone. Whether ophthalmopathy could be predicted prospectively was tested in an independent validation cohort made up of under 20 hyperthyroidism patients plus 17 patients who later progressed to ophthalmopathy. The 85 to 100 discovery patients were divided at random into training and test sets in a 7:3 ratio. In addition, the study compared T-cell repertoires in thyroid tissue and in blood from five or six Graves' hyperthyroidism patients. A discovery cohort of about 95 patients, approximately 44 with Graves' ophthalmopathy and approximately 57 with stable Graves' hyperthyroidism, was used to find distinguishing TCR V-J signatures. The paper reports TCR Vbeta CDR3 sequencing of about 140 peripheral blood samples: approximately 41 ophthalmopathy, approximately 74 hyperthyroidism and approximately 17 progressor patients.

CDR1 and CDR2, per the germline V gene, are SGHAT and FQNNGV. There are 17 amino acids in the CDR3, from cysteine to phenylalanine inclusive. Kept here is only the CDR3 DNA, which spans 51 bases and is read in frame from base 1. Trimming costs V 1 base and J 2 bases, and their ends lie 16 bases apart. Findings and caveats that apply to the study as a whole: A 13 V-J signature model separated ophthalmopathy from stable hyperthyroidism, with roughly 88% sensitivity and about 81% specificity in cross-validation and 80%/75% in testing. Sample size was not statistically predetermined, and investigators were not blinded to group allocation. During validation, the model predicted progression to ophthalmopathy a median of around 6 months ahead of onset, with more than 55% sensitivity and less than 85% specificity. Most expanded thyroid clonotypes (frequency above 0.001) were also detected in blood, a finding suggesting that blood repertoires may reflect thyroid immune responses.

This receptor chain uses TRBV11-2 and TRBJ2-3, with no reliable assignment of the D segment. This sequence was found in a man aged 18 to 30 with Graves' hyperthyroidism. The specimen was blood. The nucleotide sequence reads TGTGCCAGCAGCTTAGGGGCCGGAATGGGATACACAGATACGCAGTATTTT. It encodes CASSLGAGMGYTDTQYF.